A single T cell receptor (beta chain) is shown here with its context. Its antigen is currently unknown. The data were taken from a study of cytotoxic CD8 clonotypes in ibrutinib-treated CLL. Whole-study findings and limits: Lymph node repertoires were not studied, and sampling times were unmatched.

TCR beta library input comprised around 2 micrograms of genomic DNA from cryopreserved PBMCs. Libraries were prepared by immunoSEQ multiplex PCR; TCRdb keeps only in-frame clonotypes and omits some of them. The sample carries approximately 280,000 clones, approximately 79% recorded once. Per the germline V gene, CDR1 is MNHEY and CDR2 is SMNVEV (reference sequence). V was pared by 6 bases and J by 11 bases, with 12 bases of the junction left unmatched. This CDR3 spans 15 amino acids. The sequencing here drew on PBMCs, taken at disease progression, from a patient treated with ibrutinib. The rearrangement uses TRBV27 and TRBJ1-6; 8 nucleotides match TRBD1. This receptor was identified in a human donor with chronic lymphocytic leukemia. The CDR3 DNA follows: TGTGCCAGCAGCCCAGACAGGGGCTCTGGGGCACCCCTCCACTTT. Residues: CASSPDRGSGAPLHF.